This T cell receptor (beta chain) emerged from a study of cytomegalovirus exposure and HLA in healthy donors. Study background: About 84% of some 390 genotyped donors fell in the Caucasian-associated ancestry cluster.

The PCR employed 60 Vbeta primers together with 13 Jbeta primers. Generated by immunoSEQ multiplex PCR, the TCRdb table keeps only in-frame clones and is missing some. The profile shows more than 60,000 clones, 74% of them singletons. The CDR3 is made up of 13 amino acids. The V gene's germline CDR1 is SGHRS and CDR2 YFSETQ. Trimming cost V 7 bases and J 3 bases, with 12 bases left between them. This clonotype was obtained from a middle-aged man in good health and CMV-seropositive. The material sequenced was PBMCs. The chain combines TRBV5-1 with TRBJ2-3; D perhaps matches TRBD2 (5 bases). DNA for the CDR3: TGCGCCAGCGGGAGATTAACTACAGATACGCAGTATTTT. This encodes CASGRLTTDTQYF.